One sample yielded the 29 T cell receptor beta chains listed below, sequenced in a study of cytomegalovirus exposure and HLA in healthy donors. PCR used 60 Vbeta primers and 13 Jbeta primers. The assay was immunoSEQ multiplex PCR, and TCRdb's table has in-frame clones only and misses some. The sample lists roughly 180,000 clones, just under 80% seen once, with approximately 2.6% in the top ten. The source material was PBMCs. The receptors were sampled from a female donor in good health and CMV-seronegative.

The chain joins TRBV28 to TRBJ2-3, with D possibly matching TRBD2 (5 bases). The CDR3 contains 15 residues. The germline V and J ends were trimmed by 0 bases and 4 bases, with 11 bases remaining between them. CDR1 and CDR2 (germline): MDHEN, SYDVKM. Here the CDR3 DNA reads TGTGCCAGCAGTTTATGGGAGAGGGTAGCAGATACGCAGTATTTT. This sequence encodes CASSLWERVADTQYF.

This clone was detected once. The rearrangement joins TRBV7-2 to TRBJ2-1, with 7 bases aligning to TRBD1. CDR1 SGHTA and CDR2 FQGNSA come from the germline V gene. This CDR3 comprises 14 residues. Germline trimming cut 5 bases from V and 0 bases from J; bases unmatched to any gene: 1. CDR3 in DNA: TGTGCCAGCAGCCGGGACAGCTCCTACAATGAGCAGTTCTTC. Its translation: CASSRDSSYNEQFF.

As concerns this clone: Relative to the germline gene, one junction end is altered; a read error may explain this. The V and J genes are TRBV7-9 and TRBJ2-1; 7 nucleotides match TRBD2. The CDR3 length is 12 residues. CDR1 and CDR2 (germline): SEHNR, FQNEAQ (reference sequence). In nucleotides, the CDR3 is TGTTCCAGCAGCTTCACTAGCGCTGAGCAGTTCTTC. Translation gives CSSSFTSAEQFF.

This chain links TRBV18 with TRBJ2-7; D perhaps matches TRBD1 (6 bases). V lost 1 base to trimming and J lost 0 bases, with 13 bases between them. Germline CDR1 reads KGHSH; CDR2 reads LQKENI. The CDR3 totals 16 residues. The CDR3 protein is CASSPLRQASSYEQYF. CDR3 sequence (DNA): TGTGCCAGCTCACCACTCCGACAGGCGAGCTCCTACGAGCAGTACTTC.

This rearrangement joins TRBV7-9 to TRBJ1-2; D not certain. The ends were cut back, 0 bases at V and 8 bases at J, with 19 bases in the middle. Germline V CDR1 and CDR2: SEHNR, FQNEAQ (reference sequence). This CDR3 has 16 amino acids. Written as DNA, the CDR3 is TGTGCCAGCAGCTTAGCGGAGGCACAGACGGGGAGGGGCTACACCTTC. Translated, it gives CASSLAEAQTGRGYTF.

J is TRBJ2-7 and V is TRBV19; D perhaps matches TRBD1 (6 bases). The V gene's germline CDR1 is LNHDA and CDR2 SQIVND (reference sequence). V dropped 3 bases and J dropped 3 bases, with 15 bases sitting between them. CDR3 length: 15 amino acids. The CDR3 bases are TGTGCCAGTAGTATGACGGACAGAGCAGGCTACGAGCAGTACTTC. Translating gives CASSMTDRAGYEQYF.

The rearrangement links TRBV6-5 to TRBJ2-7, with D possibly matching TRBD1 (6 bases). V was cut by 5 bases and J by 4 bases, with 9 bases left in between. The CDR3 has 12 residues. Looked up from germline, CDR1 is MNHEY and CDR2 is SVGAGI. CDR3 sequence reads: CASSTTGYEQYF. Here the CDR3 DNA reads TGTGCCAGCAGTACTACAGGGTACGAGCAGTACTTC.

The rearrangement uses TRBV30 and TRBJ2-7; TRBD2 is a possible D gene (6 bases). This CDR3 comprises 15 residues. CDR1 and CDR2 (germline): GTSNPN, SVGIG (reference sequence). The germline V and J ends were trimmed by 2 bases and 2 bases, with 16 bases remaining between them. The CDR3, as DNA: TGTGCCTGGAGTCGCAGCGGGCTAGTTACCTACGAGCAGTACTTC. Translating it yields CAWSRSGLVTYEQYF. Full variable domain (missing parts from reference TRBV30 and TRBJ2-7): SQTIHQWPATLVQPVGSPLSLECTVEGTSNPNLYWYRQAAGRGLQLLFYSVGIGQISSEVPQNLSASRPQDRQFILSSKKLLLSDSGFYLCAWSRSGLVTYEQYFGPGTRLTVT.

V is TRBV7-9 and J is TRBJ2-7; possible D gene TRBD1, 6 bases. The CDR3 runs to 15 residues. Germline CDR1 reads SEHNR; CDR2 reads FQNEAQ (reference sequence). Trimming shortened V by 0 bases and J by 0 bases, and 9 bases separated the two germline ends. CDR3 region: CASSLADRFSYEQYF. DNA of the CDR3: TGTGCCAGCAGCTTAGCCGACAGGTTCTCCTACGAGCAGTACTTC.

The chain is built from TRBV6-5 and TRBJ1-2; D uncertain. The CDR3 has 13 residues. The germline V gene encodes CDR1 MNHEY and CDR2 SVGAGI. V lost 2 bases and J 6 bases, leaving 10 bases between the germline ends. CDR3 in amino acids: CASSYGGLNGYTF. The CDR3 DNA sequence: TGTGCCAGCAGTTACGGAGGACTAAATGGCTACACCTTC.

Of note for this clone: This sample also contains other DNA sequences that code for the same CDR3. The rearrangement uses TRBV6-6 and TRBJ1-6; 12 bases line up with TRBD1. Germline V lookup: CDR1 MNHNY, CDR2 SVGAGI (reference sequence). This CDR3 has 15 amino acids. The J segment lost 7 bases and the V segment lost 6 bases, leaving 4 bases of the junction unmatched. The CDR3 DNA follows: TGTGCCAGCAGCCTTGGGACAGGGGGCAATTCACCCCTCCACTTT. Protein: CASSLGTGGNSPLHF.

The gene calls are TRBV2 and TRBJ2-1, with 10 bases aligning to TRBD2. With V trimmed by 6 bases and J by 3 bases, 2 bases remained unmatched. This CDR3 spans 14 amino acids. CDR1 and CDR2 (germline): SNHLY, FYNNEI. The CDR3 DNA sequence: TGTGCCAGCAGAGGACTAGCGGTCTACAATGAGCAGTTCTTC. It specifies CASRGLAVYNEQFF.

This clone was seen more than once but under ten times. This rearrangement joins TRBV5-6 to TRBJ1-5, with D tentatively TRBD1 (5 bases). The germline V gene encodes CDR1 SGHDT and CDR2 YYEEEE. The CDR3 spans 18 residues. V lost 2 bases, J lost 3 bases, and 21 bases lay in between. DNA of the CDR3: TGTGCCAGCAGCTTCTTAGGGCAGGGTGGGGTACCCAATCAGCCCCAGCATTTT. Translation gives CASSFLGQGGVPNQPQHF.

The chain is built from TRBV6-1 and TRBJ1-1; D not certain. Germline assignment: CDR1 MNHNS and CDR2 SASEGT. V was cut by 2 bases and J by 6 bases, with 13 bases left in between. This CDR3 is built from 14 residues. As DNA, the CDR3 is TGTGCCAGCAGTGAACGGGAACGGTGGGCTGAAGCTTTCTTT. Translated: CASSERERWAEAFF.

The V call is TRBV30, the J call TRBJ1-6; TRBD1 is a possible D gene (6 bases). This CDR3 is 15 amino acids long. Trimming took 2 bases from V and 7 from J, leaving 15 bases between them. The germline V gene has CDR1 GTSNPN and CDR2 SVGIG (reference sequence). The CDR3 sequence: CAWSRSRGFNSPLHF. For the CDR3, the DNA is TGTGCCTGGAGTCGTTCCAGGGGATTCAATTCACCCCTCCACTTT.

This chain connects TRBV7-8 to TRBJ2-3; 15 bases match TRBD2. The CDR3 is 17 amino acids. Germline-derived CDR1 and CDR2 are SGHVS and FQNEAQ. With 3 bases clipped from V and 6 bases from J, the junction kept 7 bases outside the gene matches. This chain's CDR3 is CASSLWTSGGAGDTQYF. The CDR3 DNA is TGTGCCAGCAGCTTGTGGACTAGCGGGGGGGCTGGGGATACGCAGTATTTT.

V usage is TRBV27 and J usage is TRBJ2-2, with 8 nucleotides matching TRBD1. The junction had 2 bases not matched to a gene; V was cut back by 0 bases and J by 2 bases. Germline V gives CDR1 MNHEY, CDR2 SMNVEV (reference sequence). The CDR3 sequence is 16 residues long. CDR3 amino acids: CASSLSGQGNTGELFF. DNA of the CDR3: TGTGCCAGCAGTTTATCTGGACAGGGAAACACCGGGGAGCTGTTTTTT.

The genes are TRBV15 and TRBJ2-4, with a weak D call TRBD1 (7 bases). V was trimmed by 2 bases and J by 6 bases, leaving 14 bases between them. CDR1 LNHNV and CDR2 YYDKDF come from the germline V gene (reference sequence). The CDR3 spans 15 residues. DNA of the CDR3: TGTGCCACCAGCAGACCTCGACAGGGAGGAAACATTCAGTACTTC. This sequence encodes CATSRPRQGGNIQYF.

A single count supports this clone. The J gene is TRBJ2-1, the V gene TRBV7-9; maybe TRBD2 (6 bases). With 6 bases removed from V and 5 bases from J, the gap between germline ends came to 17 bases. Germline loops: CDR1 SEHNR, CDR2 FQNEAQ (reference sequence). This CDR3 is 15 amino acids long. The CDR3 coding sequence is TGTGCCAGCAGTCCGATCGGGACTCAAAACAATGAGCAGTTCTTC. Translated: CASSPIGTQNNEQFF.

With regard to this clone: Other nucleotide sequences in the sample specify the same CDR3. The chain joins TRBV5-1 to TRBJ2-7; TRBD1 matches 7 bases. The CDR3 contains 15 residues. The V and J ends lost 3 bases and 3 bases, in that order; junction bases with no gene match: 9. Germline values: CDR1 SGHRS, CDR2 YFSETQ. CDR3 amino acids: CASSSRQGLDYEQYF. CDR3 bases: TGCGCCAGCAGCTCCCGACAGGGTCTAGACTACGAGCAGTACTTC.

This rearrangement joins TRBV28 to TRBJ2-5, with D possibly TRBD2 on 6 matching bases. Near its end, the DNA agrees better with TRBJ2-7, so the J call may be wrong. Germline V gene sequence: CDR1 MDHEN, CDR2 SYDVKM. The CDR3 is 14 residues long. Here the CDR3 reads CASARGGLPYEQYF. CDR3 sequence (DNA): TGTGCCAGCGCAAGGGGAGGTCTACCCTACGAGCAGTACTTC.

The chain employs TRBV15 and TRBJ1-6, with unresolved D. Germline loops: CDR1 LNHNV, CDR2 YYDKDF (reference sequence). The germline V and J ends were trimmed by 0 bases and 7 bases, with 10 bases remaining between them. The CDR3 is made up of 15 amino acids. DNA for the CDR3: TGTGCCACCAGCAGAGATCAAAGTCGGAATTCACCCCTCCACTTT. It encodes CATSRDQSRNSPLHF.

The V gene is TRBV7-8, the J gene TRBJ1-1; 7 bases map to TRBD1. Germline CDR1 reads SGHVS; CDR2 reads FQNEAQ. V shed 5 bases and J 4 bases; nucleotides not matched to a gene: 10. CDR3 length: 15 amino acids. The chain's CDR3 is CASSIRQGAPTEAFF. CDR3 sequence (DNA): TGTGCCAGCAGCATACGACAGGGTGCCCCCACTGAAGCTTTCTTT.

The V gene is TRBV7-9, the J gene TRBJ1-1; 9 bases are shared with TRBD1. Germline V gene sequence: CDR1 SEHNR, CDR2 FQNEAQ (reference sequence). J lost 8 bases, V lost 6 bases, and 4 bases had no gene match. This CDR3 spans 12 amino acids. In nucleotides, the CDR3 is TGTGCCAGCAGTATTGGACAGGGGGAAGCTTTCTTT. It specifies CASSIGQGEAFF.

This clone was counted once. The chain links TRBV7-2 to TRBJ2-7; 7 bases agree with TRBD1. V was clipped by 6 bases and J by 6 bases; unmatched bases: 8. The germline V gene has CDR1 SGHTA and CDR2 FQGNSA. The CDR3 loop spans 13 amino acids. The DNA for the CDR3 is TGTGCCAGCAGTCTCCGACAGGGTGGCGAGCAGTACTTC. Translation gives CASSLRQGGEQYF.

The rearrangement uses TRBV18 and TRBJ2-3; 9 bases agree with TRBD2. The V segment lost 0 bases and the J segment 3 bases; nucleotides outside the gene matches: 7. Germline CDR1 is KGHSH and CDR2 is LQKENI. This CDR3 comprises 17 residues. In DNA, the CDR3 is TGTGCCAGCTCACCACCGAATAGCGGGAGAATGACAGATACGCAGTATTTT. Its protein product is CASSPPNSGRMTDTQYF.

On this clone: An end of the junction differs from the germline gene, which may be a read error. The V and J genes are TRBV7-9 and TRBJ1-4, with 8 bases aligning to TRBD1. Germline CDR1 reads SEHNR; CDR2 reads FQNEAQ (reference sequence). The CDR3 is made up of 17 amino acids. The CDR3 is CSSSPGQGAPTREKLFF. In DNA, the CDR3 is TGTTCCAGCAGCCCCGGACAGGGCGCCCCCACTAGGGAAAAACTGTTTTTT.

A word on this clone: Other DNA sequences in this sample translate to the same CDR3. The V call is TRBV2, the J call TRBJ2-1, with 12 bases aligning to TRBD2. The V gene's germline CDR1 is SNHLY and CDR2 FYNNEI. CDR3 length: 15 residues. Trimming took 6 bases from V and 5 from J; bases not matched to a gene: 5. This CDR3 reads CASSPTSGGNNEQFF. CDR3 bases: TGTGCCAGCAGCCCGACTAGCGGGGGCAACAATGAGCAGTTCTTC.

The chain recombines TRBV7-9 with TRBJ1-4, with 7 bases lining up with TRBD1. Losses at the gene ends were 1 base for V and 8 bases for J; bases not matched to a gene: 7. CDR3 length: 15 amino acids. Germline CDR1 reads SEHNR; CDR2 reads FQNEAQ (reference sequence). CDR3 amino acids: CASSLGWDSGEKLFF. CDR3 sequence (DNA): TGTGCCAGCAGCTTAGGATGGGACAGCGGAGAAAAACTGTTTTTT.